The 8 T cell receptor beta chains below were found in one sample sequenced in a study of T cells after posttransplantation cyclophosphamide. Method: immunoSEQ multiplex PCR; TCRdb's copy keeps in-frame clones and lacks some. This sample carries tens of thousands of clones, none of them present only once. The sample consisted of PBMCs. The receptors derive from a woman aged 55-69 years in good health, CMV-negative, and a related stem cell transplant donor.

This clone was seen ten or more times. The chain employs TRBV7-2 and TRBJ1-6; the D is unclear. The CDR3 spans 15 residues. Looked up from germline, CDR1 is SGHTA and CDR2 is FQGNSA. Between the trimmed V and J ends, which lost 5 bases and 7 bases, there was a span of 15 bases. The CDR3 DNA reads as TGTGCCAGCAGCACACGGACTATTGGGAATTCACCCCTCCACTTT. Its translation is CASSTRTIGNSPLHF.

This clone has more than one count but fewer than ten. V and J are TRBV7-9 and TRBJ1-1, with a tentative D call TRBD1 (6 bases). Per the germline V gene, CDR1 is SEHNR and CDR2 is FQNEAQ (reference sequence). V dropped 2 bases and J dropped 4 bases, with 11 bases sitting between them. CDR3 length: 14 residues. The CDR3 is CASSLRGSFTEAFF. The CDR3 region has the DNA TGTGCCAGCAGCTTAAGGGGGTCGTTCACTGAAGCTTTCTTT. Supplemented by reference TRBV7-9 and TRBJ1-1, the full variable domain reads DTGVSQNPRHKITKRGQNVTFRCDPISEHNRLYWYRQTLGQGPEFLTYFQNEAQLEKSRLLSDRFSAERPKGSFSTLEIQRTEQGDSAMYLCASSLRGSFTEAFFGQGTRLTVV.

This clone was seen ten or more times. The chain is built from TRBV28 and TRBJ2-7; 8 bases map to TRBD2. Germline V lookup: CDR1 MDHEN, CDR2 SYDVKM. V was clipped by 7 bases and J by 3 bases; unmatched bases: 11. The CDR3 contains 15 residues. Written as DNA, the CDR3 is TGTGCCAGCACCACGGAGGCTAGCGGGTTCTACGAGCAGTACTTC. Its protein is CASTTEASGFYEQYF. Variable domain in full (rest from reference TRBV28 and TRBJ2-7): DVKVTQSSRYLVKRTGEKVFLECVQDMDHENMFWYRQDPGLGLRLIYFSYDVKMKEKGDIPEGYSVSREKKERFSLILESASTNQTSMYLCASTTEASGFYEQYFGPGTRLTVT.

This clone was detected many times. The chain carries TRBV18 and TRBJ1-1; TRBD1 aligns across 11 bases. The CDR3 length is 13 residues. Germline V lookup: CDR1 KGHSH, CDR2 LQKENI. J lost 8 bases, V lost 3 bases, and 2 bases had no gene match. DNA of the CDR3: TGTGCCAGCTCACCTAGGACAGGGGGCGAAGCTTTCTTT. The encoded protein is CASSPRTGGEAFF. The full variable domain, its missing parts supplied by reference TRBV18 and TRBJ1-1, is NAGVMQNPRHLVRRRGQEARLRCSPMKGHSHVYWYRQLPEEGLKFMVYLQKENIIDESGMPKERFSAEFPKEGPSILRIQQVVRGDSAAYFCASSPRTGGEAFFGQGTRLTVV.

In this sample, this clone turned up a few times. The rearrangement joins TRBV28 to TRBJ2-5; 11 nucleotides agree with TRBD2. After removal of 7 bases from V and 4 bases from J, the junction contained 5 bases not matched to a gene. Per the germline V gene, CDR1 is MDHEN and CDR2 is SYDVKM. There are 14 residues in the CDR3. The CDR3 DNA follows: TGTGCCAGCACCCGCGGACTAGCGGGAGAGACCCAGTACTTC. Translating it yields CASTRGLAGETQYF.

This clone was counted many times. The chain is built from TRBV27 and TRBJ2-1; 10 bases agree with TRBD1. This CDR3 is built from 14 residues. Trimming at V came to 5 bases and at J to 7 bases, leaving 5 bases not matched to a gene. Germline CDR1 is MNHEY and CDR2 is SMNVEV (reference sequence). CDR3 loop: CASSKGQGRNEQFF. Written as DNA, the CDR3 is TGTGCCAGCAGTAAGGGACAGGGGAGGAATGAGCAGTTCTTC.

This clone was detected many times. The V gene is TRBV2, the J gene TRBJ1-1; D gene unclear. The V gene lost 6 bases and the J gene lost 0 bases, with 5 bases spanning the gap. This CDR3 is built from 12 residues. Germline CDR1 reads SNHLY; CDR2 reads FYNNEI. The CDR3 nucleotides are TGTGCCAGCAGCCTAATGAACACTGAAGCTTTCTTT. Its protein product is CASSLMNTEAFF.

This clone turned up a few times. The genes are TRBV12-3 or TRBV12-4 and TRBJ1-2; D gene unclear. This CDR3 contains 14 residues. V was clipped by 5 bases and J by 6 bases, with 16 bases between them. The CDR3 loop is CASSPRPSGHGYTF. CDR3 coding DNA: TGTGCCAGCAGTCCCCGCCCTAGCGGGCATGGCTACACCTTC.